These T cell receptor beta chains were read from a single sample in a study of cytomegalovirus exposure and HLA in healthy donors. Generated by immunoSEQ multiplex PCR, the TCRdb table keeps only in-frame clones and is missing some. Seen here are 100,000 to 150,000 clones, 75% to 80% observed once, and the top ten hold about 1.1%. Specimen: PBMCs. The receptors stem from a male donor in good health and CMV-seronegative. Both conserved end residues are part of each CDR3. D genes are given only for firm matches. Some rows mark clone size as missing; the rest say once, few, many or name a class of expanded clone.

d_call clone_size j_call v_call cdr3_nt cdr3_aa
TRBD1 - TRBJ2-2 TRBV5-4 TGTGCCAGCAGTTTCGAAACAGGGGGTTCGAACACCGGGGAGCTGTTTTTT CASSFETGGSNTGELFF
- - TRBJ1-2 TRBV7-9 TGTGCCAGCCGCATGTCAGGGGCTAACTATGGCTACACCTTC CASRMSGANYGYTF
- - TRBJ2-5 TRBV4-2 TGTGCCAGCAGCCAGGGTGGGGGGAAAGAGACCCAGTACTTC CASSQGGGKETQYF
- - TRBJ2-7 TRBV6-1 TGTGCCAGCAGTGAAGCAGCACTAACGTACGAGCAGTACTTC CASSEAALTYEQYF
- - TRBJ2-1 TRBV7-9 TGTGCCAGCAGCTTAGCGCAACAGCTCTTGAGCTCCTACAATGAGCAGTTCTTC CASSLAQQLLSSYNEQFF
TRBD1 - TRBJ1-1 TRBV18 TGTGCCAGCTCGCAGGACAGGGTGGCCACTGAAGCTTTCTTT CASSQDRVATEAFF
TRBD2 - TRBJ2-5 TRBV7-2 TGTGCCAGCAGCCCCGGGGGGGCTGGGGGAGAGACCCAGTACTTC CASSPGGAGGETQYF
TRBD1 - TRBJ2-4 TRBV18 TGTGCCAGCTCACCACGAGAGACAGGGGCTAACATTCAGTACTTC CASSPRETGANIQYF
TRBD2 - TRBJ2-5 TRBV5-1 TGCGCCAGCAGCTTGGTACTAGCGGGACAAGAGACCCAGTACTTC CASSLVLAGQETQYF
- - TRBJ2-2 TRBV9 TGTGCCAGCAGCGAACTCAACACCGGGGAGCTGTTTTTT CASSELNTGELFF
- - TRBJ1-1 TRBV6-6 TGTGCCAGCACAAGTGGCGGCACTGAAGCTTTCTTT CASTSGGTEAFF
- - TRBJ2-5 TRBV7-7 TGTGCTAGCGGCGAAGCGGCCCAAGAGACCCAGTACTTC CASGEAAQETQYF
- few TRBJ1-1 TRBV5-4 TGTGCCAGCAACTTGGACGGCACTGAAGCTTTCTTT CASNLDGTEAFF
TRBD2 - TRBJ2-1 TRBV19 TGTGCCAGTTCACAGCGGGGGGCCGGCTGGGATGAGCAGTTCTTC CASSQRGAGWDEQFF
- once TRBJ2-2 TRBV5-4 TGTGCCAGCAGCCCCCGCCGGGGGGCTCCCACCGGGGAGCTGTTTTTT CASSPRRGAPTGELFF
TRBD1 - TRBJ2-7 TRBV29-1 TGCAGCGTTGAGGAGACAGGGGAAGGCTACGAGCAGTACTTC CSVEETGEGYEQYF
TRBD2 - TRBJ2-5 TRBV2 TGTGCCAGCAGCGGGCTAGCGGGGGCACAAGAGACCCAGTACTTC CASSGLAGAQETQYF
- - TRBJ2-7 TRBV30 TGTGCCTGGGGCCCGATTCGCGAGCAGTACTTC CAWGPIREQYF
TRBD1 - TRBJ1-5 TRBV27 TGTGCCAGCAGTCAATCGGACAGGGATAATCAGCCCCAGCATTTT CASSQSDRDNQPQHF
TRBD2 - TRBJ2-7 TRBV7-2 TGTGCCAGCAGCTGGAACCAGCGGGGACCATACGAGCAGTACTTC CASSWNQRGPYEQYF
TRBD2 - TRBJ2-3 TRBV7-8 TGTGCCAGCAGCATTCTAGCGGGGGGCACAGATACGCAGTATTTT CASSILAGGTDTQYF
TRBD2 once TRBJ2-5 TRBV7-9 TGTGCCAGCAGCGGTCGAAAGACTAGCGGGGGGAACCACCAAGAGACCCAGTACTTC CASSGRKTSGGNHQETQYF